This T cell receptor beta chain stems from a study of blood T cell repertoires in COVID-19. On the study more broadly: Sample material is recorded as cDNA or gDNA derived from T cells, B-cell-depleted T cells, or PBMCs.

The data were produced by immunoSEQ multiplex PCR, yet TCRdb's version contains in-frame clones alone and is incomplete. The table lists hundreds of thousands of clones, 86% of them singletons. Study members were between roughly 18 and 100 years old and lived in 20 to 25 US regions. Each participant's cohort was designated according to participant-reported clinical history. Material for sequencing was PBMCs or T cells enriched from blood (not recorded which). This clonotype was obtained from a woman aged 45-65 years in a cohort exposed to, infected with or recovered from COVID-19 (not recorded which).

The CDR3 nucleotides read TGTGCCAGCAGCGTGGGACAGGGGATAACTGAAGCTTTCTTT. Translation: CASSVGQGITEAFF. V and J are TRBV7-8 and TRBJ1-1; 10 nucleotides match TRBD1. Germline V gene data show CDR1 as SGHVS and CDR2 as FQNEAQ. The CDR3 spans 14 residues. Trimming at V came to 5 bases and at J to 5 bases, leaving 5 bases not matched to a gene.